This T cell receptor beta chain derives from a study of blood T cells in healthy people across ages. Trimming took 6 bases from V and 2 from J, leaving 13 bases between them. Germline V gives CDR1 SGDLS, CDR2 YYNGEE. The CDR3 contains 14 residues. Together with a sample-barcoded 5' primer, a J-beta primer mix was included in a second PCR lasting 7 to 11 cycles. One entry per CDR3 protein, called by TCRdb with MiXCR from the 5' RACE reads. The table shows 750,000 to 950,000 distinct CDR3 sequences, with roughly 25% occurring only once. Researchers isolated at least 7 million PBMCs per sample. The same data also went into a second study, on T cells of mothers and their children. This second report adds: Donation involved a few healthy Caucasian mothers and the six children that they had. Per 15 ul, 1.5 ug of RNA was used, with all extracted RNA going into cDNA synthesis. Slightly higher, non-significant overlap characterized related mother-child pairs relative to unrelated pairs.

The receptor's source is a boy younger than 18 in good health. The V gene is TRBV9, the J gene TRBJ2-3; D possibly corresponds to TRBD2 (6 bases). Sequencing used blood. CDR3 in amino acids: CASTTGGDTDTQYF. In DNA, the CDR3 is TGTGCCAGCACCACAGGAGGGGACACAGATACGCAGTATTTT.